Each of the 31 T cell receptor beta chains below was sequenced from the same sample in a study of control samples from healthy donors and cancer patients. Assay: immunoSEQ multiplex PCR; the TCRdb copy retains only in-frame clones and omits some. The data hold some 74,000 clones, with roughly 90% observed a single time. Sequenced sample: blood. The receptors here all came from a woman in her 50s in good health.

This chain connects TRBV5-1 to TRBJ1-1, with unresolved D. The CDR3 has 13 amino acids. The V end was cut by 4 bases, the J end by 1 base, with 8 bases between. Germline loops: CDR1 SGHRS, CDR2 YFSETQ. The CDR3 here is CASSSRPNTEAFF. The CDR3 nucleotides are TGCGCCAGCAGCAGTCGGCCGAACACTGAAGCTTTCTTT.

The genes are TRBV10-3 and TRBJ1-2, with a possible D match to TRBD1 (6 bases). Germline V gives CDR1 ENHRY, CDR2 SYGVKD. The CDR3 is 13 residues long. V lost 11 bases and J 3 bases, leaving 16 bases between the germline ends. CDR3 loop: CAVNMGADYGYTF. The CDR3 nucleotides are TGTGCCGTCAACATGGGGGCGGACTATGGCTACACCTTC.

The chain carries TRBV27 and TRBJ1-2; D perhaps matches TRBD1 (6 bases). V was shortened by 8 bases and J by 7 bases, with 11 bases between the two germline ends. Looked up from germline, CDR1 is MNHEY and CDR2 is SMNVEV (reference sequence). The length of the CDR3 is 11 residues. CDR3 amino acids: CASGTGFGYTF. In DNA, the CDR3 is TGTGCCAGCGGTACAGGGTTTGGCTACACCTTC.

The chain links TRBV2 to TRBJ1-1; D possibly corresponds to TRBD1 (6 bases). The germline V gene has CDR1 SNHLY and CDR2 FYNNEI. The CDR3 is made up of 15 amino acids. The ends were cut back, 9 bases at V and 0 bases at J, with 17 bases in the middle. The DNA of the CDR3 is TGTGCCAGGGCACAGGGAACGTCGATGAACACTGAAGCTTTCTTT. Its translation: CARAQGTSMNTEAFF.

The CDR3 nucleotides read TGTGCCAGCAGTTACCGTCTCACCGGGGAGCTGTTTTTT. Encoded protein: CASSYRLTGELFF. V gene TRBV6-2 or TRBV6-3 combines with J gene TRBJ2-2; D uncertain. Germline V CDR1 and CDR2: MNHEY, SVGEGT. Trimming removed 2 bases at V and 4 bases at J, with 5 bases between. This CDR3 region has 13 residues.

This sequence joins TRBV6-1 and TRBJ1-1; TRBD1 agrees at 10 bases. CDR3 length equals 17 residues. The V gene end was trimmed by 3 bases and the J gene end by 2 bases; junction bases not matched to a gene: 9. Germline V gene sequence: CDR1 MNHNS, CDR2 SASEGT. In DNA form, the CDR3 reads TGTGCCAGCAGTGATATGGGACAGGGGATTAGAAACACTGAAGCTTTCTTT. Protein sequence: CASSDMGQGIRNTEAFF.

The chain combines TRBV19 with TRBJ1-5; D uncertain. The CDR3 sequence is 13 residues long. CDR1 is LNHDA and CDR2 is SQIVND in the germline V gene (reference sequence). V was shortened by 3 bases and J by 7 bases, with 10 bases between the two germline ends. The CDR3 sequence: CASSIWVWQPQHF. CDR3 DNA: TGTGCCAGTAGTATTTGGGTTTGGCAGCCCCAGCATTTT.

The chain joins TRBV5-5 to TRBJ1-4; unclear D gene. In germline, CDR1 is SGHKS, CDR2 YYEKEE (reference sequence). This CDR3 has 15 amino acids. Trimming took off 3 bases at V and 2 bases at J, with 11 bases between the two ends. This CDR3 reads CASSSITRTNEKLFF. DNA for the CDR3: TGTGCCAGCAGCTCAATAACAAGGACTAATGAAAAACTGTTTTTT.

The CDR3 loop is CASSTGTTNSYEQYF. Written as DNA, the CDR3 is TGTGCCAGTAGTACCGGGACCACTAATTCCTACGAGCAGTACTTC. The J gene is TRBJ2-7, the V gene TRBV19; D may match TRBD1 or TRBD2 (5 bases each). V lost 4 bases and J lost 1, with 14 bases in between. The germline CDR1 and CDR2 sequences are LNHDA and SQIVND (reference sequence). The CDR3 consists of 15 residues.

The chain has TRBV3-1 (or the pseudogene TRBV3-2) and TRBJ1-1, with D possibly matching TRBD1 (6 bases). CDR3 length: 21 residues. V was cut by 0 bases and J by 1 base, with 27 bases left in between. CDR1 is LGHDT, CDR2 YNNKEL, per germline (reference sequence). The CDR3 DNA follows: TGTGCCAGCAGCCAAGAAATAGGCGGACTTCGGAGGGGGAGGGAGAACACTGAAGCTTTCTTT. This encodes CASSQEIGGLRRGRENTEAFF.

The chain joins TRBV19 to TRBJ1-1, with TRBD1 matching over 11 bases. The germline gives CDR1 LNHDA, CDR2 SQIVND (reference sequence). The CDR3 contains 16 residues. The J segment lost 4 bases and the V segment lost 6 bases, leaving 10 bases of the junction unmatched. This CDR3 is CASRMKPGTGGTEAFF. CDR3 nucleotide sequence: TGTGCCAGTAGGATGAAACCAGGGACAGGGGGCACTGAAGCTTTCTTT.

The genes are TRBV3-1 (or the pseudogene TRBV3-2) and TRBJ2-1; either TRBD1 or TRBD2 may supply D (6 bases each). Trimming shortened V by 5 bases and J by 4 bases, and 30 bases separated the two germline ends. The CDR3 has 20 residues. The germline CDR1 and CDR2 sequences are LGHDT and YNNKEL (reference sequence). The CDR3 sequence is CASSEGLGGYDTLFYNEQFF. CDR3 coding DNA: TGTGCCAGCAGCGAAGGCTTGGGGGGCTACGACACCTTATTTTACAATGAGCAGTTCTTC.

The CDR3 DNA reads TGTGCCAGCAACCCCCCCCTAGGCAATGAGCAGTTCTTC. Protein sequence: CASNPPLGNEQFF. The gene calls are TRBV6-5 and TRBJ2-1, with D hard to call. Germline values: CDR1 MNHEY, CDR2 SVGAGI. The ends were cut back, 7 bases at V and 6 bases at J, with 13 bases in the middle. The CDR3 is made up of 13 amino acids.

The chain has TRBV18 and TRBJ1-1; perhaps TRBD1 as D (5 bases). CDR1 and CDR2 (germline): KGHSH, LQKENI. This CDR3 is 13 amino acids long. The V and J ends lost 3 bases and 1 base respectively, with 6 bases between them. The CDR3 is CASSPTANTEAFF. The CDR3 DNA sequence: TGTGCCAGCTCACCGACAGCGAACACTGAAGCTTTCTTT. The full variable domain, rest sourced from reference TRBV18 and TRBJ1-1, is NAGVMQNPRHLVRRRGQEARLRCSPMKGHSHVYWYRQLPEEGLKFMVYLQKENIIDESGMPKERFSAEFPKEGPSILRIQQVVRGDSAAYFCASSPTANTEAFFGQGTRLTVV.

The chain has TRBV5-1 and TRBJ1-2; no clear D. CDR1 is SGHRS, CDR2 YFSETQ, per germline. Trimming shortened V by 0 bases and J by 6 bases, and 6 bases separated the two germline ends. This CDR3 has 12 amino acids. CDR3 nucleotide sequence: TGCGCCAGCAGCTTGGTGGGGAATGGCTACACCTTC. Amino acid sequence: CASSLVGNGYTF.

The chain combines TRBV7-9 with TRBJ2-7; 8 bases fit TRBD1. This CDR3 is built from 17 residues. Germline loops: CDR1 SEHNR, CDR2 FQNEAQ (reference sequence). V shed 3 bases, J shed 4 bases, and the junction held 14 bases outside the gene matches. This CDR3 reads CASSFIPDGQGRYEQYF. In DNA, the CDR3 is TGTGCCAGCAGCTTTATACCTGACGGACAGGGAAGGTACGAGCAGTACTTC.

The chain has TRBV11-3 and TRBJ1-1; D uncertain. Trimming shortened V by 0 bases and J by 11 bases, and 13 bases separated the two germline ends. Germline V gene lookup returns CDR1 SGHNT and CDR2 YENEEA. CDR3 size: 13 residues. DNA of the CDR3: TGTGCCAGCAGCTTAGATCCAGCCTCTCGGGCTTTCTTT. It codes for CASSLDPASRAFF.

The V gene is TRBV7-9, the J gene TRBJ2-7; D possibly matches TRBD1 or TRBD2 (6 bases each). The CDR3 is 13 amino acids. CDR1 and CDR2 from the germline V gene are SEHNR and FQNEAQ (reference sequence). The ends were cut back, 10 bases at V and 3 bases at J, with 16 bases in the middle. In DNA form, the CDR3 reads TGTGCCACAGGGTCCGGGGGCGTCTACGAGCAGTACTTC. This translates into CATGSGGVYEQYF.

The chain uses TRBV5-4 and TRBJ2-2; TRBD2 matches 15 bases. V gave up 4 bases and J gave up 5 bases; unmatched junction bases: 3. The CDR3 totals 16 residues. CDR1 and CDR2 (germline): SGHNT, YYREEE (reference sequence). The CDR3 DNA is TGTGCCAGCAGCACGGGGACTAGCGGGGGGACCGGGGAGCTGTTTTTT. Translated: CASSTGTSGGTGELFF.

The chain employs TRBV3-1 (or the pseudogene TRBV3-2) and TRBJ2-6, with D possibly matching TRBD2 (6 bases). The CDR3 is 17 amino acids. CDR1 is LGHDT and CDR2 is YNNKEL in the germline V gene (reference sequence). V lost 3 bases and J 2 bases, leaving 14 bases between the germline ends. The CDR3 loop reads CASSQNGGLPGANVLTF. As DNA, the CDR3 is TGTGCCAGCAGCCAGAACGGGGGTCTACCTGGGGCCAACGTCCTGACTTTC.

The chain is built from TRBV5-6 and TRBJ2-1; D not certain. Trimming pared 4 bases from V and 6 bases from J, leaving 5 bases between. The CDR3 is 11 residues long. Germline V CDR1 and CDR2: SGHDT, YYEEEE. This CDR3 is CASSAGNEQFF. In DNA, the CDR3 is TGTGCCAGCAGCGCTGGCAATGAGCAGTTCTTC.

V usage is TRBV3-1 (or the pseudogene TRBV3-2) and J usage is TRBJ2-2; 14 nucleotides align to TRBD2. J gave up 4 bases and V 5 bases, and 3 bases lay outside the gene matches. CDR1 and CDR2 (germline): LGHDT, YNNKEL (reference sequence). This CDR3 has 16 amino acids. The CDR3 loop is CASSWTSGGLTGELFF. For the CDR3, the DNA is TGTGCCAGCAGCTGGACTAGCGGGGGGCTCACCGGGGAGCTGTTTTTT.

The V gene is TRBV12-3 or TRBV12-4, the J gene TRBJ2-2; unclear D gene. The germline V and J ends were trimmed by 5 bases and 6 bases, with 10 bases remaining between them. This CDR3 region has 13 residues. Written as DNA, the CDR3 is TGTGCCAGCAGTCAAGACCGGGCCGGGGAGCTGTTTTTT. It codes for CASSQDRAGELFF.

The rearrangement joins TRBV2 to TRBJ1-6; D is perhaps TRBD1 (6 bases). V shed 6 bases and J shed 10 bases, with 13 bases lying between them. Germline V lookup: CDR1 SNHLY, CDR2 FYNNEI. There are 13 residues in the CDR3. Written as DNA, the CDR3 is TGTGCCAGCAGCCAAGGGGGGACCTCACCCCTCCACTTT. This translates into CASSQGGTSPLHF.

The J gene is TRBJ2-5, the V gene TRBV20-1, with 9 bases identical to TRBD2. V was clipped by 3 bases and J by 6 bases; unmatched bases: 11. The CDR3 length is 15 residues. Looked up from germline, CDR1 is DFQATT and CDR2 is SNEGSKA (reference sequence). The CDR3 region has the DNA TGCAGTGCTAGTGGCGGGGGGGGGACTCTAAAGACCCAGTACTTC. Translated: CSASGGGGTLKTQYF.

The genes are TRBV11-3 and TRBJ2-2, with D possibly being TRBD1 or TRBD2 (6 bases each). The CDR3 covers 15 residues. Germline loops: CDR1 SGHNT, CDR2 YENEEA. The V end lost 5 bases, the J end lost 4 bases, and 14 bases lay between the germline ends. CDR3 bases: TGTGCCAGCAGCATCGGGGGCATGGCCACCGGGGAGCTGTTTTTT. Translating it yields CASSIGGMATGELFF.

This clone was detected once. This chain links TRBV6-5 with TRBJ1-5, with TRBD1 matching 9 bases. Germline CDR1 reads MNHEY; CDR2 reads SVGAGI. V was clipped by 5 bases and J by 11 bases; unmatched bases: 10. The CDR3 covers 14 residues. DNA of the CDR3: TGTGCCAGCAGTCGCGACAGGGGGGAAGAGGCCCAGCATTTT. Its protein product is CASSRDRGEEAQHF.

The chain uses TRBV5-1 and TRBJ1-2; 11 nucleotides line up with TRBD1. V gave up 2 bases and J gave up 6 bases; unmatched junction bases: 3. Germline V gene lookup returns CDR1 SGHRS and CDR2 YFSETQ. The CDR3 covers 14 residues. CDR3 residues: CASSFWDRGDGYTF. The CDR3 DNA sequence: TGCGCCAGCAGCTTCTGGGACAGGGGGGATGGCTACACCTTC.

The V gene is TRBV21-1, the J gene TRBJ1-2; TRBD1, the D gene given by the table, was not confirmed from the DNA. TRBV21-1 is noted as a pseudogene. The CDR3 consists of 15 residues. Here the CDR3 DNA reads TGTGCCAGCAGCAAGGGACAGGGGTTGGGGGATGGCTACACCTTC. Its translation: CASSKGQGLGDGYTF.

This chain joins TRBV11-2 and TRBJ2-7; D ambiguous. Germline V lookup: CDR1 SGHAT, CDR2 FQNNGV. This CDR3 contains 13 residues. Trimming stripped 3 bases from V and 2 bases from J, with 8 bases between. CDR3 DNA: TGTGCCAGCAGCTTCAACTTACCCTACGAGCAGTACTTC. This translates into CASSFNLPYEQYF.

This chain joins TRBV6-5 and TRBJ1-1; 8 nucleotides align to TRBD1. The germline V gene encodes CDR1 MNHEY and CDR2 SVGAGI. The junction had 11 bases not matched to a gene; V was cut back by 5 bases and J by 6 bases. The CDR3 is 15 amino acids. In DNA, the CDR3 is TGTGCCAGCAGTAACTACGGGACAGGAGACCCTGAAGCTTTCTTT. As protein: CASSNYGTGDPEAFF.